The 23 T cell receptor beta chains in this list originate from one sample, sequenced in a study of CD8+CD57+ T cells in acquired aplastic anemia. All sequencing subjects had displayed CD8+CD57+ cell expansion on flow cytometry. Genomic DNA, the template, was used for profiling of the TCR beta VDJ and CDR3. Using its own MiXCR run on the reads, TCRdb lists one record per CDR3 protein. The sample holds about 160,000 distinct CDR3 sequences, 47% seen once. Material: sorted CD4+, CD8+, or CD8+CD57+ T cells (not recorded which) from PBMCs. The receptor source for this set is a human donor with aplastic anemia.

This clonotype has only one observation. V and J are TRBV10-3 and TRBJ1-2; no definite D call. This CDR3 has 14 residues. V gave up 4 bases and J gave up 0 bases, with 9 bases separating them. Per the germline V gene, CDR1 is ENHRY and CDR2 is SYGVKD. Here the CDR3 DNA reads TGTGCCATCAGTGCCTATGAGTCTAACTATGGCTACACCTTC. Protein: CAISAYESNYGYTF.

This chain links TRBV15 with TRBJ2-7, with 8 bases lining up with TRBD2. V was pared by 5 bases and J by 2 bases, with 5 bases of the junction left unmatched. This CDR3 has 14 amino acids. Looked up from germline, CDR1 is LNHNV and CDR2 is YYDKDF (reference sequence). The chain's CDR3 is CATSPGLGPYEQYF. The CDR3 DNA reads TGTGCCACCAGCCCGGGACTAGGCCCCTACGAGCAGTACTTC.

The chain links TRBV11-3 to TRBJ2-1; 9 bases are a match to TRBD2. Per the germline V gene, CDR1 is SGHNT and CDR2 is YENEEA. J gave up 2 bases and V 8 bases, and 13 bases lay outside the gene matches. The CDR3 sequence is 17 residues long. The CDR3 reads CASCQDSGSVPYNEQFF. As DNA, the CDR3 is TGTGCCAGCTGCCAGGATAGCGGGAGCGTCCCCTACAATGAGCAGTTCTTC.

This clonotype came up a few times. The rearrangement links TRBV10-3 to TRBJ2-1; TRBD2 aligns across 7 bases. CDR3 size: 13 residues. Germline V gene lookup returns CDR1 ENHRY and CDR2 SYGVKD. The CDR3: CTAAASGYNEQFF. The CDR3 DNA is TGTACAGCGGCGGCTAGCGGATACAATGAGCAGTTCTTC.

The chain carries TRBV10-3 and TRBJ2-7; D uncertain. The germline V gene has CDR1 ENHRY and CDR2 SYGVKD. This CDR3 is 11 amino acids long. Deletions cut 4 bases from V and 3 bases from J, with 4 bases between. CDR3 in DNA: TGTGCCATCAGTGGAGGCTACGAGCAGTACTTC. Translation gives CAISGGYEQYF.

This rearrangement joins TRBV15 to TRBJ2-7, with 7 bases that match TRBD1. Germline trimming cut 1 base from V and 4 bases from J; bases unmatched to any gene: 7. This CDR3 region has 15 residues. Germline V gene sequence: CDR1 LNHNV, CDR2 YYDKDF (reference sequence). The CDR3 nucleotides are TGTGCCACCAGCAGAGCCGGGACAGTCGTGTACGAGCAGTACTTC. Encoded protein: CATSRAGTVVYEQYF.

V usage is TRBV20-1 and J usage is TRBJ1-2; D perhaps matches TRBD1 (5 bases). Germline V gene data show CDR1 as DFQATT and CDR2 as SNEGSKA (reference sequence). CDR3 length: 14 residues. The ends were cut back, 5 bases at V and 4 bases at J, with 17 bases in the middle. The CDR3 reads CSAPAGDGGYGYTF. CDR3 nucleotide sequence: TGCAGTGCTCCTGCTGGGGACGGTGGCTATGGCTACACCTTC.

The genes are TRBV10-3 and TRBJ1-1; D possibly corresponds to TRBD1 (5 bases). CDR1 is ENHRY, CDR2 SYGVKD, per germline. The CDR3 consists of 13 residues. Trimming removed 8 bases at V and 0 bases at J, with 10 bases between. CDR3 bases: TGTGCCATCTCCGGGGGACTGAACACTGAAGCTTTCTTT. Amino acids: CAISGGLNTEAFF.

This clonotype was picked up many times. The gene calls are TRBV6-1 and TRBJ2-7, with TRBD1 matching 12 bases. This CDR3 contains 19 residues. CDR1 is MNHNS, CDR2 SASEGT, per germline. The J segment lost 3 bases and the V segment lost 3 bases, leaving 15 bases of the junction unmatched. The CDR3 sequence: CASSDIRDRGRRLGYEQYF. DNA for the CDR3: TGTGCCAGCAGTGATATCCGGGACAGGGGGCGTAGGTTGGGCTACGAGCAGTACTTC.

V is TRBV7-8 and J is TRBJ2-3, with TRBD2 matching 10 bases. CDR3 length equals 15 residues. The germline V gene encodes CDR1 SGHVS and CDR2 FQNEAQ. Trimming removed 6 bases from V and 3 bases from J; junction bases left unmatched: 6. CDR3 region: CASRTGTSVTDTQYF. CDR3 in DNA: TGTGCCAGCAGGACCGGGACTAGCGTTACAGATACGCAGTATTTT. The full variable domain, in which reference TRBV7-8 and TRBJ2-3 provide the parts outside the CDR3, is GAGVSQSPRYKVAKRGQDVALRCDPISGHVSLFWYQQALGQGPEFLTYFQNEAQLDKSGLPSDRFFAERPEGSVSTLKIQRTQQEDSAVYLCASRTGTSVTDTQYFGPGTRLTVL.

This chain connects TRBV5-1 to TRBJ2-6; unclear D gene. Germline assignment: CDR1 SGHRS and CDR2 YFSETQ. V lost 6 bases to trimming and J lost 0 bases, with 13 bases between them. The CDR3 sequence is 16 residues long. The CDR3 loop is CASKRTADSGANVLTF. The CDR3, as DNA: TGCGCCAGCAAGAGAACTGCCGACTCTGGGGCCAACGTCCTGACTTTC.

V and J are TRBV10-3 and TRBJ1-1, with D tentatively TRBD1 (5 bases). Per germline, CDR1 ENHRY and CDR2 SYGVKD. CDR3 length: 15 amino acids. V shed 6 bases and J shed 1 base, with 15 bases lying between them. The CDR3 region has the DNA TGTGCCATCAGCGCAAGCGCCGGGACGAACACTGAAGCTTTCTTT. Translating it yields CAISASAGTNTEAFF.

This clonotype has ten or more counts. The rearrangement joins TRBV2 to TRBJ2-1, with D unresolved. The germline V and J ends were trimmed by 2 bases and 5 bases, with 10 bases remaining between them. Germline V lookup: CDR1 SNHLY, CDR2 FYNNEI. The CDR3 is 14 amino acids. The DNA of the CDR3 is TGTGCCAGCAGTGAATTCCAGTCTCACAATGAGCAGTTCTTC. This codes for CASSEFQSHNEQFF.

This clonotype was seen at least ten times. The chain employs TRBV25-1 and TRBJ2-1, with D perhaps TRBD2 (5 bases). The germline V gene has CDR1 MGHDK and CDR2 SYGVNS. The V and J ends lost 4 bases and 7 bases respectively, with 17 bases between them. The CDR3 contains 15 residues. The CDR3 DNA sequence: TGTGCCAGCAGTGTATTTGGTCTAGCTGGGAATGAGCAGTTCTTC. It is translated as CASSVFGLAGNEQFF.

Many counts were recorded for this clonotype. V and J are TRBV6-6 and TRBJ2-7; 9 bases match TRBD1. The trim removed 5 bases at V and 2 bases at J, leaving 4 bases unmatched. Germline V gives CDR1 MNHNY, CDR2 SVGAGI (reference sequence). The CDR3 is made up of 14 amino acids. The CDR3 bases are TGTGCCAGCAGTGCAACAGGGGGCACCTACGAGCAGTACTTC. Protein sequence: CASSATGGTYEQYF.

The rearrangement joins TRBV29-1 to TRBJ2-5; a possible D gene is TRBD1 (6 bases). V lost 4 bases and J 4 bases, leaving 16 bases between the germline ends. Germline assignment: CDR1 SQVTM and CDR2 ANQGSEA. CDR3 length equals 14 residues. CDR3 in amino acids: CSVAFDRSRETQYF. CDR3 coding DNA: TGCAGCGTTGCCTTCGACAGGTCCCGAGAGACCCAGTACTTC.

This rearrangement joins TRBV3-1 to TRBJ2-1; 10 bases align to TRBD2. The CDR3 has 15 amino acids. The V segment lost 4 bases and the J segment 11 bases; nucleotides outside the gene matches: 11. CDR1 and CDR2 from the germline V gene are LGHDT and YNNKEL (reference sequence). The CDR3 is CASSPSAGGHHKQFF. DNA of the CDR3: TGTGCCAGCAGCCCTTCAGCGGGGGGGCACCATAAGCAGTTCTTC.

This chain uses TRBV4-1 with TRBJ2-2; possibly TRBD2 for D (6 bases). The CDR3 runs 17 residues. The germline V gene encodes CDR1 MGHRA and CDR2 YSYEKL. Trimming took 3 bases from V and 4 from J, leaving 18 bases between them. Here the CDR3 DNA reads TGCGCCAGCAGCCAGGCCACTAGCCAGAGTAGCACCGGGGAGCTGTTTTTT. Translated, it gives CASSQATSQSSTGELFF.

To note about this clonotype: A read error may explain this, as a much larger clone is one base away. The chain is built from TRBV12-3 or TRBV12-4 and TRBJ2-1; possibly TRBD1 or TRBD2 for D (5 bases each). CDR3 length equals 14 residues. V was trimmed by 8 bases and J by 9 bases, leaving 20 bases between them. The CDR3, as DNA: TGTGCCAGCGGCCCTAGGGACCCCCCTCGTGAGCAGTTCTTC. It specifies CASGPRDPPREQFF.

This clonotype was observed a handful of times. The genes are TRBV24-1 and TRBJ2-5; weak D call: TRBD1 (8 bases). Germline loops: CDR1 KGHDR, CDR2 SFDVKD. The CDR3 is 16 amino acids. V was clipped by 4 bases and J by 5 bases, with 19 bases between them. The CDR3 DNA is TGTGCCACCAGTGACCCTATGGACAGGGAGGGTGAGACCCAGTACTTC. Its translation is CATSDPMDREGETQYF.

This clonotype was seen many times. This rearrangement joins TRBV25-1 to TRBJ2-1; TRBD2 matches 9 bases. Trimming took 6 bases from V and 9 from J; bases not matched to a gene: 12. Germline V gene data show CDR1 as MGHDK and CDR2 as SYGVNS. The CDR3 is 15 amino acids. CDR3 sequence: CASRPAGGPYGEQFF. CDR3 bases: TGTGCCAGCAGACCAGCGGGAGGACCTTACGGTGAGCAGTTCTTC.

The genes are TRBV28 and TRBJ2-7; D is perhaps TRBD1 or TRBD2 (5 bases each). Trimming pared 5 bases from V and 1 base from J, leaving 15 bases between. The length of the CDR3 is 15 residues. CDR1 MDHEN and CDR2 SYDVKM come from the germline V gene. CDR3 DNA sequence: TGTGCCAGCAGTAGCCCGACAGCGGCGTCCTACGAGCAGTACTTC. Its translation: CASSSPTAASYEQYF.

This clonotype has at least ten counts. This chain connects TRBV7-3 to TRBJ2-1; 13 bases line up with TRBD2. The CDR3 totals 15 residues. V lost 3 bases and J lost 10; bases outside the gene matches: 6. From germline, CDR1 is SGHTA and CDR2 FQGTGA. The chain's CDR3 is CASSFRTSGSGEQFF. The CDR3 DNA reads as TGTGCCAGCAGCTTCCGGACTAGCGGGAGCGGGGAGCAGTTCTTC.